The 28 T cell receptor beta chains presented below share a single source sample, sequenced in a study of early T cells in non-severe SARS-CoV-2 infection. From the 5' RACE reads, TCRdb called clonotypes with MiXCR, one entry per CDR3 protein. The data contain around 26,000 distinct CDR3 sequences, nearly 4.5% of them seen just once; the ten biggest clones take up 5.6%. The source material was whole blood. The receptors shown here come from an adult who was a healthcare worker with PCR-confirmed SARS-CoV-2 infection or an uninfected control (not recorded which).

This clonotype ranks as medium-sized. This rearrangement joins TRBV7-2 to TRBJ2-7; 12 nucleotides agree with TRBD2. This CDR3 spans 14 amino acids. Germline-derived CDR1 and CDR2 are SGHTA and FQGNSA. The ends lost 6 bases at V and 5 bases at J; junction bases unmatched: 5. The CDR3 loop is CASSRTSGVNEQYF. In nucleotides, the CDR3 is TGTGCCAGCAGTCGGACTAGCGGGGTGAACGAGCAGTACTTC.

There are many counts of this clonotype. The V gene is TRBV28, the J gene TRBJ1-4; 7 positions match TRBD1. This CDR3 is 19 amino acids long. V gave up 4 bases and J gave up 0 bases; unmatched junction bases: 14. The germline gives CDR1 MDHEN, CDR2 SYDVKM. CDR3 sequence: CASSSTIQGRGSTNEKLFF. The CDR3 nucleotides are TGTGCCAGCAGTTCAACCATACAGGGGCGCGGGTCAACTAATGAAAAACTGTTTTTT.

The gene calls are TRBV12-3 or TRBV12-4 and TRBJ2-5; no definite D call. The CDR3 runs to 14 residues. Trimming shortened V by 6 bases and J by 5 bases, and 16 bases separated the two germline ends. CDR3: CASSKVGTMETQYF. The CDR3 DNA is TGTGCCAGCAGCAAAGTAGGCACAATGGAGACCCAGTACTTC.

This clonotype was counted only a few times. The chain links TRBV7-6 to TRBJ1-2; 8 bases match TRBD1. Losses at the gene ends were 3 bases for V and 3 bases for J; bases not matched to a gene: 3. The length of the CDR3 is 14 residues. Germline V gene lookup returns CDR1 SGHVS and CDR2 FNYEAQ. CDR3 amino acids: CASSFTGGDYGYTF. As DNA, the CDR3 is TGTGCCAGCAGCTTTACAGGGGGGGACTATGGCTACACCTTC.

This clonotype was detected many times. The chain uses TRBV6-1 and TRBJ2-2; D might be TRBD1 (6 bases). V was trimmed by 6 bases and J by 5 bases, leaving 13 bases between them. In germline, CDR1 is MNHNS, CDR2 SASEGT. The CDR3 contains 14 residues. This CDR3 is CASREHDRTGELFF. In DNA, the CDR3 is TGTGCCAGCAGGGAACACGACAGGACCGGGGAGCTGTTTTTT.

This clonotype came up many times. The CDR3 region is CASSGGSARNTIYF. Written as DNA, the CDR3 is TGTGCCAGCAGCGGCGGATCAGCCCGAAACACCATATATTTT. The rearrangement uses TRBV3-1 and TRBJ1-3; D call uncertain. The CDR3 is made up of 14 amino acids. Germline CDR1 reads LGHDT; CDR2 reads YNNKEL (reference sequence). Trimming pared 5 bases from V and 5 bases from J, leaving 13 bases between.

In its sample, this clonotype was seen many times. The chain's CDR3 is CASSEIMAETNGYTF. CDR3 DNA sequence: TGTGCCAGCAGTGAAATTATGGCAGAGACAAATGGCTACACCTTC. V and J are TRBV6-1 and TRBJ1-2; D remains ambiguous. This CDR3 is 15 amino acids long. V was pared by 2 bases and J by 6 bases, with 16 bases between. Germline values: CDR1 MNHNS, CDR2 SASEGT.

About this clonotype itself: A read error is possible here, since a much larger clone lies one base away. The V gene is TRBV7-9, the J gene TRBJ2-5; possibly TRBD1 for D (6 bases). The V end was cut by 2 bases, the J end by 3 bases, with 10 bases between. The CDR3 contains 14 residues. The germline V gene has CDR1 SEHNR and CDR2 FQNEAQ (reference sequence). The CDR3 DNA is TGTGCCAGCAGCTTACTGGGGGCGGAAGAGACCCAGTACTTC. Its protein product is CASSLLGAEETQYF.

The table lists this clonotype with many counts. The V and J genes are TRBV28 and TRBJ2-5, with TRBD2 matching over 7 bases. This CDR3 is built from 14 residues. Germline CDR1 is MDHEN and CDR2 is SYDVKM. Trimming removed 3 bases from V and 2 bases from J; junction bases left unmatched: 3. CDR3 sequence: CASSFASGQETQYF. For the CDR3, the DNA is TGTGCCAGCAGTTTCGCTAGCGGACAAGAGACCCAGTACTTC. Full variable domain (outside the CDR3, taken from reference TRBV28 and TRBJ2-5): DVKVTQSSRYLVKRTGEKVFLECVQDMDHENMFWYRQDPGLGLRLIYFSYDVKMKEKGDIPEGYSVSREKKERFSLILESASTNQTSMYLCASSFASGQETQYFGPGTRLLVL.

In this sample, this clonotype turned up a few times. V gene TRBV5-6 combines with J gene TRBJ1-1; tentatively, D is TRBD1 (6 bases). This CDR3 has 13 residues. With 4 bases removed from V and 4 bases from J, the gap between germline ends came to 11 bases. Germline CDR1 and CDR2: SGHDT and YYEEEE. CDR3 sequence: CASSPGARTEAFF. In DNA form, the CDR3 reads TGTGCCAGCAGCCCGGGGGCGCGCACTGAAGCTTTCTTT.

This clonotype was seen many times. The chain has TRBV6-6 and TRBJ2-7; D remains ambiguous. The CDR3 runs 13 residues. Trimming pared 2 bases from V and 5 bases from J, leaving 10 bases between. CDR1 MNHNY and CDR2 SVGAGI come from the germline V gene (reference sequence). Here the CDR3 reads CASSYASPNEQYF. In nucleotides, the CDR3 is TGTGCCAGCAGTTACGCCTCGCCCAACGAGCAGTACTTC.

This clonotype was counted ten times or more. This chain uses TRBV12-3 or TRBV12-4 with TRBJ1-5; 7 nucleotides line up with TRBD1. The CDR3 extends over 15 amino acids. The V and J ends lost 5 bases and 6 bases, in that order; junction bases with no gene match: 10. The CDR3 sequence: CASSPAQGGSQPQHF. DNA for the CDR3: TGTGCCAGCAGTCCGGCCCAGGGGGGTAGTCAGCCCCAGCATTTT.

The chain uses TRBV10-1 and TRBJ2-5; TRBD2 agrees at 11 bases. The germline CDR1 and CDR2 sequences are WNHNN and SYGVQD (reference sequence). The CDR3 has 15 residues. The J segment lost 6 bases and the V segment lost 4 bases, leaving 7 bases of the junction unmatched. CDR3 nucleotides: TGCGCCAGCAGTGGCGGGGCTAGCGGGGGGAAGACCCAGTACTTC. Protein sequence: CASSGGASGGKTQYF.

This clonotype was detected many times. This sequence joins TRBV30 and TRBJ2-7; D tentatively reads TRBD1 or TRBD2 (5 bases each). Germline assignment: CDR1 GTSNPN and CDR2 SVGIG (reference sequence). The CDR3 spans 15 residues. V was pared by 2 bases and J by 0 bases, with 14 bases between. CDR3 nucleotides: TGTGCCTGGAGTAACGGGGCCCGGAGCTCCTACGAGCAGTACTTC. This gives the protein CAWSNGARSSYEQYF.

This clonotype was detected many times. V usage is TRBV4-3 and J usage is TRBJ1-1, with 9 bases matching TRBD1. There are 17 residues in the CDR3. The germline V gene has CDR1 LGHNA and CDR2 YSLEER. V was pared by 3 bases and J by 5 bases, with 13 bases of the junction left unmatched. The CDR3 protein is CASSHLIRDRALTEAFF. The CDR3 nucleotides are TGCGCCAGCAGCCATCTCATCCGGGACAGGGCGTTGACTGAAGCTTTCTTT.

This clonotype has at least ten counts. The CDR3 DNA reads as TGTGCCAGCAGCTTAACCCCCTTACAGGGGGCAAGGACTGAAGCTTTCTTT. The encoded protein is CASSLTPLQGARTEAFF. The chain employs TRBV7-3 and TRBJ1-1; the match to TRBD1 covers 9 bases. Germline-derived CDR1 and CDR2 are SGHTA and FQGTGA. The CDR3 is 17 residues long. V gave up 0 bases and J gave up 5 bases; unmatched junction bases: 10.

This clonotype was seen at least ten times. This chain links TRBV4-2 with TRBJ2-5, with a weak D call TRBD2 (7 bases). CDR3 length: 16 residues. V was cut by 0 bases and J by 2 bases, with 13 bases left in between. Germline CDR1 is LGHNA and CDR2 is YNFKEQ. CDR3 bases: TGTGCCAGCAGCCAAGAAAGGGCGGGGGCTCAAGAGACCCAGTACTTC. Translating gives CASSQERAGAQETQYF.

Many counts were recorded for this clonotype. The rearrangement links TRBV28 to TRBJ1-5, with TRBD1 matching 7 bases. The junction had 4 bases not matched to a gene; V was cut back by 3 bases and J by 2 bases. This CDR3 has 15 residues. CDR1 is MDHEN, CDR2 SYDVKM, per germline. CDR3 amino acids: CASSFRDRGNQPQHF. CDR3 DNA sequence: TGTGCCAGCAGTTTCCGCGACAGGGGCAATCAGCCCCAGCATTTT.

Many counts were recorded for this clonotype. The J gene is TRBJ1-2, the V gene TRBV5-5, with D hard to call. Trimming left V 3 bases short and J 8 bases short, with 17 bases between. Germline lookup yields CDR1 SGHKS and CDR2 YYEKEE (reference sequence). The CDR3 is 14 amino acids. In nucleotides, the CDR3 is TGTGCCAGCAGCTCCGAAGGGAGAGGCTACGGCTACACCTTC. This sequence encodes CASSSEGRGYGYTF.

This clonotype was seen ten or more times. The chain has TRBV12-3 or TRBV12-4 and TRBJ2-3, with D tentatively TRBD2 (5 bases). V was clipped by 2 bases and J by 1 base, with 10 bases between them. CDR3 size: 15 residues. Here the CDR3 reads CASSLRGPGTDTQYF. CDR3 nucleotides: TGTGCCAGCAGTTTAAGAGGGCCAGGCACAGATACGCAGTATTTT.

The chain joins TRBV12-3 or TRBV12-4 to TRBJ2-3; 7 positions agree with TRBD2. CDR3 length equals 14 residues. V lost 3 bases, J lost 0 bases, and 0 bases stayed unmatched. The CDR3 nucleotides are TGTGCCAGCAGTTTGCGGGGGAGCACAGATACGCAGTATTTT. Translating gives CASSLRGSTDTQYF.

This clonotype was detected ten times or more. J is TRBJ2-5 and V is TRBV7-9; D possibly corresponds to TRBD1 (6 bases). CDR3 length: 13 amino acids. Germline V CDR1 and CDR2: SEHNR, FQNEAQ (reference sequence). V lost 10 bases and J lost 3, with 15 bases in between. The CDR3 protein is CATPARTEETQYF. DNA for the CDR3: TGTGCCACCCCTGCAAGGACAGAAGAGACCCAGTACTTC.

This chain uses TRBV7-2 with TRBJ1-6, with D tentatively TRBD1 (6 bases). There are 14 residues in the CDR3. The germline V and J ends were trimmed by 5 bases and 6 bases, with 11 bases remaining between them. Germline lookup yields CDR1 SGHTA and CDR2 FQGNSA. CDR3 loop: CASSIGQTNSPLHF. The CDR3 DNA follows: TGTGCCAGCAGCATAGGACAGACTAATTCACCCCTCCACTTT.

This clonotype was picked up many times. V and J are TRBV7-9 and TRBJ1-4; D unclear. In germline, CDR1 is SEHNR, CDR2 FQNEAQ (reference sequence). The CDR3 is made up of 11 amino acids. V was shortened by 3 bases and J by 11 bases, with 7 bases between the two germline ends. This CDR3 reads CASSFQMKLFF. CDR3 DNA sequence: TGTGCCAGCAGCTTTCAGATGAAACTGTTTTTT.

This clonotype was detected a few times. The chain is built from TRBV28 and TRBJ2-7; tentatively, D is TRBD2 (6 bases). This CDR3 has 12 amino acids. From germline, CDR1 is MDHEN and CDR2 SYDVKM. The ends were cut back, 3 bases at V and 6 bases at J, with 9 bases in the middle. The CDR3 DNA is TGTGCCAGCAGTTTGGCGGGGTTCGAGCAGTACTTC. Protein sequence: CASSLAGFEQYF.

This clonotype occurred many times. The chain uses TRBV19 and TRBJ2-1, with 11 positions matching TRBD2. The length of the CDR3 is 15 residues. Germline assignment: CDR1 LNHDA and CDR2 SQIVND (reference sequence). Trimming at V came to 3 bases and at J to 6 bases, leaving 4 bases not matched to a gene. CDR3: CASSIIAGGINEQFF. The CDR3 region has the DNA TGTGCCAGTAGTATTATAGCGGGGGGGATCAATGAGCAGTTCTTC. Complete variable domain (other parts from reference TRBV19 and TRBJ2-1): DGGITQSPKYLFRKEGQNVTLSCEQNLNHDAMYWYRQDPGQGLRLIYYSQIVNDFQKGDIAEGYSVSREKKESFPLTVTSAQKNPTAFYLCASSIIAGGINEQFFGPGTRLTVL.

This clonotype was counted many times. The rearrangement joins TRBV4-1 to TRBJ1-5; a weak D match, TRBD1 (6 bases). The length of the CDR3 is 16 residues. CDR1 and CDR2 (germline): MGHRA, YSYEKL. The V end lost 0 bases, the J end lost 3 bases, and 12 bases lay between the germline ends. The CDR3 spells CASSQDLTGINQPQHF. Written as DNA, the CDR3 is TGCGCCAGCAGCCAAGACTTGACAGGAATCAATCAGCCCCAGCATTTT.

This clonotype was counted many times. V is TRBV5-1 and J is TRBJ2-3; 11 bases are shared with TRBD2. Germline lookup yields CDR1 SGHRS and CDR2 YFSETQ. With 2 bases clipped from V and 2 bases from J, the junction kept 1 base outside the gene matches. This CDR3 comprises 15 residues. The CDR3, as DNA: TGCGCCAGCAGCTTACTAGCGGGGGACACAGATACGCAGTATTTT. Translating it yields CASSLLAGDTDTQYF.